The sequence of this T cell receptor (beta chain) was determined in a study of blood T cells in healthy people across ages. CDR3 length: 16 amino acids. The germline V gene encodes CDR1 SGHVS and CDR2 FQNEAQ. V shed 5 bases and J 3 bases; nucleotides not matched to a gene: 8. Together with a sample-barcoded 5' primer, a J-beta primer mix was included in a second PCR lasting 7 to 11 cycles. TCRdb itself ran the 5' RACE reads through MiXCR, one entry per CDR3 protein. The sample shows about 1.1 million distinct CDR3 sequences, 35% to 45% of them seen only once. Sequenced sample: blood. The chain has TRBV7-8 and TRBJ2-4, with 9 nucleotides matching TRBD2. The TCR comes from a man in his late teens or twenties in good health. CDR3 DNA: TGTGCCAGCAGCGCAGGGACTAGCTGGGACAAAAACATTCAGTACTTC. Its protein product is CASSAGTSWDKNIQYF.